A selection of T cell receptor beta chains follows, all from one sample in a study of T cell responses to AZD1222 COVID-19 vaccine. Data came from immunoSEQ multiplex PCR; TCRdb stores just in-frame clones and leaves some out. The table shows approximately 150,000 clones, with roughly 90% occurring only once. The sample consisted of peripheral blood, taken 28 days after the second AZD1222 dose. Receptors were obtained from an adult who received the AZD1222 COVID-19 vaccine. The CDR3 runs from the conserved cysteine through the conserved F or W. A D gene is named only where the DNA matches it firmly. For some rows the clone size is stated as once, few or many, or as a class when expanded; others skip it.

j_call d_call clone_size v_call cdr3_aa cdr3_nt
TRBJ1-5 . . TRBV7-2 CASSFLVGRTTKPQHF TGTGCCAGCAGCTTTTTAGTAGGGCGGACTACCAAGCCCCAGCATTTT
TRBJ1-2 . . TRBV4-1 CASSHRSSGTYYGYTF TGCGCCAGCAGCCACCGCTCCTCCGGGACGTACTATGGCTACACCTTC
TRBJ1-1 . . TRBV5-1 CASSLYPGYGDTEAFF TGCGCCAGCAGCTTGTATCCAGGATATGGGGACACTGAAGCTTTCTTT
TRBJ1-5 TRBD1 once TRBV2 CASSLRRGQALGQPQHF TGTGCCAGCAGCCTCAGACGCGGACAGGCCCTCGGGCAGCCCCAGCATTTT
TRBJ1-5 . . TRBV6-5 CASTSQGGNQPQHF TGTGCCAGCACTTCCCAGGGAGGCAATCAGCCCCAGCATTTT
TRBJ1-1 . . TRBV6-5 CASSIRVNTEAFF TGTGCCAGCAGTATTAGAGTCAACACTGAAGCTTTCTTT
TRBJ1-2 . . TRBV7-9 CASSPDQVYGYTF TGTGCCAGCAGCCCGGACCAGGTTTATGGCTACACCTTC
TRBJ2-7 TRBD2 . TRBV2 CASERGLSSYEQYF TGTGCCAGTGAGCGGGGGCTGAGCTCCTACGAGCAGTACTTC
TRBJ1-6 . . TRBV6-2/TRBV6-3 CASSYKWGTYNSPLHF TGTGCCAGCAGTTACAAGTGGGGTACCTATAATTCACCCCTCCACTTT
TRBJ1-1 . . TRBV3-1/TRBV3-2 CASSQLSAREAFF TGTGCCAGCAGCCAATTATCGGCCAGGGAAGCTTTCTTT
TRBJ2-2 TRBD1 . TRBV18 CASSPGTVNTGELFF TGTGCCAGCTCACCAGGGACAGTGAACACCGGGGAGCTGTTTTTT
TRBJ1-2 TRBD1 . TRBV27 CASSFNRGNGYTF TGTGCCAGCAGTTTCAACAGGGGAAATGGCTACACCTTC
TRBJ2-3 . . TRBV7-3 CASSLKVRRQGTIPDTQYF TGTGCCAGCAGCTTAAAAGTAAGGCGGCAGGGGACTATACCAGATACGCAGTATTTT
TRBJ1-2 TRBD1 . TRBV6-5 CASSHRQGRLDGYTF TGTGCCAGCAGTCATCGACAGGGGCGATTGGATGGCTACACCTTC